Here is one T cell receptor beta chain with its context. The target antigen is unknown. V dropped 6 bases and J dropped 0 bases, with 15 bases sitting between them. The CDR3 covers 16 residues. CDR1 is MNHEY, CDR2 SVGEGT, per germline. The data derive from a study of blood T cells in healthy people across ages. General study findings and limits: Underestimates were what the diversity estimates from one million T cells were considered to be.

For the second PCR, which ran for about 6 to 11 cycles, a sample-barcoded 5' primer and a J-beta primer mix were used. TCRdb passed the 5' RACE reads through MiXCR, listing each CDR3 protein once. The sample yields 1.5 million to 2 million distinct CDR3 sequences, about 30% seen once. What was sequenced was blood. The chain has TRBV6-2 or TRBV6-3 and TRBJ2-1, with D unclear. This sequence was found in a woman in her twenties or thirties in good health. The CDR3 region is CASSSRALSSYNEQFF. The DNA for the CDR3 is TGTGCCAGCAGCTCCCGAGCGCTTTCCTCCTACAATGAGCAGTTCTTC.